The 30 T cell receptor beta chains in this list originate from one sample, sequenced in a study of blood T cell repertoires in COVID-19. The method was immunoSEQ multiplex PCR; TCRdb's version includes in-frame clones alone and lacks a portion of them. The table shows a few hundred thousand clones, with around 92% occurring only once. The sample taken for sequencing was peripheral blood. These receptors originate from a person under 35 with COVID-19, enrolled during active disease.

V gene TRBV15 combines with J gene TRBJ1-5, with TRBD1 as a possible D gene (5 bases). The germline gives CDR1 LNHNV, CDR2 YYDKDF (reference sequence). Trimming cost V 5 bases and J 3 bases, with 5 bases left between them. This CDR3 has 12 amino acids. The CDR3: CATSGANQPQHF. The CDR3 nucleotides are TGTGCCACCAGCGGGGCCAATCAGCCCCAGCATTTT.

The table lists this clone with a few counts. CDR3 protein: CASSHPAGGNYGYTF. For the CDR3, the DNA is TGTGCCAGCAGCCACCCCGCCGGGGGGAACTATGGCTACACCTTC. The genes are TRBV3-1 (or the pseudogene TRBV3-2) and TRBJ1-2, with D possibly matching TRBD1 (5 bases). CDR3 length: 15 amino acids. V dropped 3 bases and J dropped 2 bases, with 13 bases sitting between them. Looked up from germline, CDR1 is LGHDT and CDR2 is YNNKEL (reference sequence).

The genes are TRBV6-5 and TRBJ2-5; 11 nucleotides match TRBD1. CDR1 MNHEY and CDR2 SVGAGI come from the germline V gene. The V segment lost 0 bases and the J segment 4 bases; nucleotides outside the gene matches: 1. This CDR3 region has 15 residues. The CDR3 region has the DNA TGTGCCAGCAGTTACTCCGGGACAGGGGGAGAGACCCAGTACTTC. This codes for CASSYSGTGGETQYF.

The gene calls are TRBV9 and TRBJ2-7, with a tentative D call TRBD2 (6 bases). Trimming removed 0 bases from V and 5 bases from J, with 15 bases in between. There are 15 residues in the CDR3. Germline lookup yields CDR1 SGDLS and CDR2 YYNGEE. In DNA form, the CDR3 reads TGTGCCAGCAGCGTAGAGGGCAGGACTACGAACGAGCAGTACTTC. Protein product: CASSVEGRTTNEQYF.

The V and J genes are TRBV6-5 and TRBJ2-4, with 7 nucleotides matching TRBD2. The V and J ends lost 5 bases and 7 bases, in that order; junction bases with no gene match: 11. From germline, CDR1 is MNHEY and CDR2 SVGAGI. The CDR3 is 15 amino acids. CDR3 nucleotides: TGTGCCAGCAGTCCCGCCGCGGGAGTAAAGAACATTCAGTACTTC. It specifies CASSPAAGVKNIQYF.

J is TRBJ2-5 and V is TRBV6-6, with D tentatively TRBD2 (6 bases). The germline V gene encodes CDR1 MNHNY and CDR2 SVGAGI (reference sequence). CDR3 length equals 14 residues. V lost 3 bases to trimming and J lost 5 bases, with 13 bases between them. The CDR3 DNA reads TGTGCCAGCAGTTATGGAGGGGAAGTGGAGACCCAGTACTTC. Its translation: CASSYGGEVETQYF.

The genes are TRBV7-6 and TRBJ2-7, with D hard to call. Germline loops: CDR1 SGHVS, CDR2 FNYEAQ. The V end was cut by 5 bases, the J end by 4 bases, with 18 bases between. The CDR3 extends over 15 amino acids. This chain's CDR3 is CASSPSLLDRYEQYF. CDR3 nucleotides: TGTGCCAGCAGCCCTAGTCTATTAGATCGGTACGAGCAGTACTTC.

This clone was counted a single time. The V and J genes are TRBV18 and TRBJ1-6, with 8 bases aligning to TRBD1. Trimming cost V 4 bases and J 7 bases; bases outside gene matches: 6. The CDR3 covers 15 residues. Germline values: CDR1 KGHSH, CDR2 LQKENI. CDR3 region: CASSQDRGRNSPLHF. As DNA, the CDR3 is TGTGCCAGCTCACAAGACAGGGGAAGGAATTCACCCCTCCACTTT.

This chain connects TRBV7-9 to TRBJ1-3; a weak D match, TRBD1 (6 bases). V was trimmed by 5 bases and J by 0 bases, leaving 11 bases between them. The CDR3 contains 15 residues. CDR1 and CDR2 (germline): SEHNR, FQNEAQ (reference sequence). CDR3 in DNA: TGTGCCAGCAGCAGACAGGCAAGCTCTGGAAACACCATATATTTT. Its translation is CASSRQASSGNTIYF.

CDR3 coding DNA: TGTGCCAGCAGGGCCCTAGCGGGAGGGGGGGATACGCAGTATTTT. This gives the protein CASRALAGGGDTQYF. The gene calls are TRBV6-5 and TRBJ2-3; 12 bases match TRBD2. The length of the CDR3 is 15 residues. V was clipped by 6 bases and J by 6 bases; unmatched bases: 7. The V gene's germline CDR1 is MNHEY and CDR2 SVGAGI.

This clone has just a few counts. The chain combines TRBV4-3 with TRBJ2-6; 7 bases fit TRBD1. Germline CDR1 and CDR2: LGHNA and YSLEER. The junction had 15 bases not matched to a gene; V was cut back by 0 bases and J by 1 base. The CDR3 totals 21 residues. The chain's CDR3 is CASSQESLTGRWGSGANVLTF. CDR3 sequence (DNA): TGCGCCAGCAGCCAAGAGAGTTTGACAGGGCGCTGGGGATCTGGGGCCAACGTCCTGACTTTC.

This chain joins TRBV5-1 and TRBJ2-5; a weak D match, TRBD1 (6 bases). The V gene lost 4 bases and the J gene lost 5 bases, with 27 bases spanning the gap. Germline V gene sequence: CDR1 SGHRS, CDR2 YFSETQ. The CDR3 loop spans 18 amino acids. DNA of the CDR3: TGCGCCAGCAGCACCGACCCATACAGGGTTAGGAGAGGGGAGACCCAGTACTTC. Encoded protein: CASSTDPYRVRRGETQYF.

CDR3 loop: CASGWEAYTEAFF. The CDR3 DNA sequence: TGTGCCAGCGGTTGGGAGGCCTACACTGAAGCTTTCTTT. The chain is built from TRBV6-5 and TRBJ1-1; the D is unclear. Trimming shortened V by 8 bases and J by 3 bases, and 13 bases separated the two germline ends. CDR1 and CDR2 from the germline V gene are MNHEY and SVGAGI. The CDR3 has 13 residues.

This clone was recorded once. The chain has TRBV11-2 and TRBJ2-5, with 11 bases fitting TRBD2. This CDR3 is 15 amino acids long. Germline CDR1 reads SGHAT; CDR2 reads FQNNGV. V lost 4 bases and J lost 2; bases outside the gene matches: 3. The CDR3 spells CASSWGLAVQETQYF. CDR3 coding DNA: TGTGCCAGCAGCTGGGGACTAGCGGTTCAAGAGACCCAGTACTTC.

This clone is a singleton in its sample. V gene TRBV2 combines with J gene TRBJ1-4; TRBD1 matches at 7 bases. Trimming at V came to 7 bases and at J to 7 bases, leaving 9 bases not matched to a gene. The CDR3 contains 14 residues. The V gene's germline CDR1 is SNHLY and CDR2 FYNNEI. The DNA for the CDR3 is TGTGCCAGCAAGGACAGGCTAAATGCTGAAAAACTGTTTTTT. Translating it yields CASKDRLNAEKLFF.

V and J are TRBV27 and TRBJ2-5; 10 bases agree with TRBD1. The germline CDR1 and CDR2 sequences are MNHEY and SMNVEV (reference sequence). The CDR3 has 16 residues. After removal of 0 bases from V and 2 bases from J, the junction contained 3 bases not matched to a gene. In nucleotides, the CDR3 is TGTGCCAGCAGTTTATCGTGGGGACAGGGGCAAGAGACCCAGTACTTC. Translation gives CASSLSWGQGQETQYF.

The rearrangement joins TRBV12-3 or TRBV12-4 to TRBJ2-1; D is uncertain. V gave up 7 bases and J gave up 6 bases, with 13 bases separating them. The CDR3 is made up of 13 amino acids. The CDR3 sequence is CASTVFVSNEQFF. DNA of the CDR3: TGTGCCAGCACAGTTTTTGTCTCCAATGAGCAGTTCTTC.

The CDR3 loop is CASRGDREGEAFF. CDR3 coding DNA: TGTGCCAGCAGGGGGGACAGGGAAGGAGAAGCTTTCTTT. This chain links TRBV2 with TRBJ1-1; 9 bases agree with TRBD1. The V and J ends lost 6 bases and 8 bases, in that order; junction bases with no gene match: 7. The CDR3 runs 13 residues. Germline values: CDR1 SNHLY, CDR2 FYNNEI.

V gene TRBV28 combines with J gene TRBJ1-4, with unresolved D. V lost 6 bases to trimming and J lost 7 bases, with 15 bases between them. This CDR3 is 14 amino acids long. From germline, CDR1 is MDHEN and CDR2 SYDVKM. The CDR3 reads CASRGGAAGEKLFF. For the CDR3, the DNA is TGTGCCAGCAGGGGAGGCGCAGCGGGTGAAAAACTGTTTTTT.

The V and J genes are TRBV19 and TRBJ2-1; 15 nucleotides agree with TRBD2. Germline CDR1 LNHDA, CDR2 SQIVND (reference sequence). V lost 6 bases and J lost 8; bases outside the gene matches: 5. CDR3 size: 15 residues. CDR3 bases: TGTGCCAGTAGCCAAGGACTAGCGGGAGGGGATGAGCAGTTCTTC. Translating gives CASSQGLAGGDEQFF.

This clone was observed once. The V and J genes are TRBV10-1 and TRBJ2-7; D gene ambiguous. This CDR3 spans 17 amino acids. Germline loops: CDR1 WNHNN, CDR2 SYGVQD (reference sequence). Between the trimmed V and J ends, which lost 6 bases and 3 bases, there was a span of 24 bases. CDR3 sequence reads: CASSHNPTVSIIYEQYF. The CDR3 DNA reads TGCGCCAGCAGCCATAACCCTACTGTCTCAATCATCTACGAGCAGTACTTC.

The chain recombines TRBV30 with TRBJ1-2, with TRBD1 identical over 8 bases. CDR1 is GTSNPN and CDR2 is SVGIG in the germline V gene (reference sequence). V trimming: 1 base; J trimming: 6 bases; junction bases outside the gene matches: 4. The CDR3 covers 13 residues. CDR3 sequence: CAWSAGQGHGYTF. In DNA, the CDR3 is TGTGCCTGGAGTGCCGGACAGGGCCATGGCTACACCTTC.

This sequence joins TRBV19 and TRBJ2-2; 7 bases align to TRBD2. With 8 bases clipped from V and 4 bases from J, the junction kept 10 bases outside the gene matches. Germline-derived CDR1 and CDR2 are LNHDA and SQIVND (reference sequence). The CDR3 has 15 amino acids. CDR3 residues: CASSVGGKVTGELFF. DNA of the CDR3: TGTGCCAGTTCGGTGGGGGGGAAAGTCACCGGGGAGCTGTTTTTT.

This chain connects TRBV28 to TRBJ1-2; 8 positions agree with TRBD1. The V segment lost 2 bases and the J segment 8 bases; nucleotides outside the gene matches: 7. The germline V gene encodes CDR1 MDHEN and CDR2 SYDVKM. The CDR3 is 14 amino acids. CDR3 amino acids: CASSLTQGALGYTF. The CDR3 region has the DNA TGTGCCAGCAGTTTAACTCAGGGGGCATTAGGCTACACCTTC.

This clone was recorded once. This CDR3 reads CASSVAGQNYGYTF. In nucleotides, the CDR3 is TGTGCCAGCAGCGTAGCTGGACAGAACTATGGCTACACCTTC. The chain recombines TRBV9 with TRBJ1-2, with a possible D match to TRBD1 (6 bases). Germline V gene sequence: CDR1 SGDLS, CDR2 YYNGEE. V gave up 0 bases and J gave up 2 bases, with 8 bases separating them. The CDR3 extends over 14 amino acids.

The chain combines TRBV5-4 with TRBJ2-3; TRBD2 aligns across 8 bases. Germline CDR1 and CDR2: SGHNT and YYREEE (reference sequence). Trimming at V came to 4 bases and at J to 3 bases, leaving 7 bases not matched to a gene. The CDR3 contains 15 residues. The chain's CDR3 is CASSETSAVTDTQYF. The CDR3 DNA follows: TGTGCCAGCAGCGAGACTAGCGCGGTAACAGATACGCAGTATTTT. Complete variable domain (other parts from reference TRBV5-4 and TRBJ2-3): ETGVTQSPTHLIKTRGQQVTLRCSSQSGHNTVSWYQQALGQGPQFIFQYYREEENGRGNFPPRFSGLQFPNYSSELNVNALELDDSALYLCASSETSAVTDTQYFGPGTRLTVL.

In DNA, the CDR3 is TGTGCCAGCAGCTCCCCGAGTATGGATACGCAGTATTTT. Its protein is CASSSPSMDTQYF. The J gene is TRBJ2-3, the V gene TRBV7-9, with unresolved D. Trimming removed 4 bases from V and 6 bases from J, with 11 bases in between. Germline-derived CDR1 and CDR2 are SEHNR and FQNEAQ (reference sequence). This CDR3 is 13 amino acids long.

In nucleotides, the CDR3 is TGCGCCAGCAGAGGGGGTAGCGGGAGGGGGGACTACAATGAGCAGTTCTTC. As protein: CASRGGSGRGDYNEQFF. J is TRBJ2-1 and V is TRBV4-1; 11 bases match TRBD2. The trim removed 6 bases at V and 3 bases at J, leaving 10 bases unmatched. The V gene's germline CDR1 is MGHRA and CDR2 YSYEKL. The CDR3 is 17 residues long.

J is TRBJ2-1 and V is TRBV6-2 or TRBV6-3, with D perhaps matching TRBD2 (5 bases). V lost 2 bases and J lost 0, with 11 bases in between. The CDR3 sequence is 16 residues long. Germline values: CDR1 MNHEY, CDR2 SVGEGT. CDR3: CASSYGSFSSYNEQFF. The CDR3 nucleotides read TGTGCCAGCAGTTACGGGAGCTTCAGCTCCTACAATGAGCAGTTCTTC.

The CDR3: CASSFASPVQFF. The CDR3 coding sequence is TGTGCCAGCAGTTTCGCCTCGCCGGTACAGTTCTTC. The rearrangement links TRBV12-3 or TRBV12-4 to TRBJ2-1; D ambiguous. Deletions cut 3 bases from V and 13 bases from J, with 13 bases between. CDR3 length equals 12 residues.